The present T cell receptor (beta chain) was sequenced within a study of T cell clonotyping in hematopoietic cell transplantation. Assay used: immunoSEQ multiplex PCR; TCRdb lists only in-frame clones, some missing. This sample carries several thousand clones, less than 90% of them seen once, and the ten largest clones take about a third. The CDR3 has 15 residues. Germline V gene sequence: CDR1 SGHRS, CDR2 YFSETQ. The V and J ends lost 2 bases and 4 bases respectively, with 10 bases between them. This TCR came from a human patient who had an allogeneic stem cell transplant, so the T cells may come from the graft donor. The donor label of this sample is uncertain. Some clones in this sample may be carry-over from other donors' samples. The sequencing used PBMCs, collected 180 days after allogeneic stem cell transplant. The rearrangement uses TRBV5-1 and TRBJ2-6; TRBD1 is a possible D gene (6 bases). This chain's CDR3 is CASSFDRTGANVLTF. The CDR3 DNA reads TGCGCCAGCAGCTTCGACAGGACCGGGGCCAACGTCCTGACTTTC.